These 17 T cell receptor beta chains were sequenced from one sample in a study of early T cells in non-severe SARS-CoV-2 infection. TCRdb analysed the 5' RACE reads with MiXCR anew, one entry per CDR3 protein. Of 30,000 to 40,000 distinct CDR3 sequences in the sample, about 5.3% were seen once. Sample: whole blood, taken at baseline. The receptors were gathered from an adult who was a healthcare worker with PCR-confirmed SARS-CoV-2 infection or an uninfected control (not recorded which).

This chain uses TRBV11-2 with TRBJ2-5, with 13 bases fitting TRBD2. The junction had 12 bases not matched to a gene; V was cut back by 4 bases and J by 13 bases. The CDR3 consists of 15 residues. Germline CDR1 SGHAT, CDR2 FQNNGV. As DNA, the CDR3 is TGTGCCAGCAGCTCCCGGGGGACTAGCGGGATGCCTGTGTACTTC. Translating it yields CASSSRGTSGMPVYF. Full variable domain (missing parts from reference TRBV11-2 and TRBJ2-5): EAGVAQSPRYKIIEKRQSVAFWCNPISGHATLYWYQQILGQGPKLLIQFQNNGVVDDSQLPKDRFSAERLKGVDSTLKIQPAKLEDSAVYLCASSSRGTSGMPVYFGPGTRLLVL.

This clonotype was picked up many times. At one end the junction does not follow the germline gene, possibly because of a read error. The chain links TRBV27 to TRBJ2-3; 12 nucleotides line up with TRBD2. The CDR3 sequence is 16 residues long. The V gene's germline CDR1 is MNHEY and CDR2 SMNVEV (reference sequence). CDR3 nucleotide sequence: TGTGCCAGCAGCCGGTCTAGCGGGAGGGCCACATATACGCAGTATTTT. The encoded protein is CASSRSSGRATYTQYF.

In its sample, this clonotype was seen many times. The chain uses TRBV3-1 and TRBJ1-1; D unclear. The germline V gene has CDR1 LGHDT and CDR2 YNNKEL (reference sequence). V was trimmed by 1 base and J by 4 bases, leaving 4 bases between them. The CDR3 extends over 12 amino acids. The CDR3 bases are TGTGCCAGCAGCCAAGGGTTCACTGAAGCTTTCTTT. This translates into CASSQGFTEAFF.

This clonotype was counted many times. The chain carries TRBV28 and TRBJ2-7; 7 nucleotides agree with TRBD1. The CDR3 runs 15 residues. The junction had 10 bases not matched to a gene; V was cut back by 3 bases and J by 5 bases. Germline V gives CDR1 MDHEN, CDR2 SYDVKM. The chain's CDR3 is CASSFTGQSSDEQYF. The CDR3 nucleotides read TGTGCCAGCAGTTTCACGGGACAGAGTAGCGACGAGCAGTACTTC.

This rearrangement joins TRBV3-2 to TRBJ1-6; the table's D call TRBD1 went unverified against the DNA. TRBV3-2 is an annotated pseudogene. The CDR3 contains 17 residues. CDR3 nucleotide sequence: TGTGCCAGCAGCCACTTCCCCGAATGGACAGGAAAATCACCCCTCCACTTT. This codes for CASSHFPEWTGKSPLHF.

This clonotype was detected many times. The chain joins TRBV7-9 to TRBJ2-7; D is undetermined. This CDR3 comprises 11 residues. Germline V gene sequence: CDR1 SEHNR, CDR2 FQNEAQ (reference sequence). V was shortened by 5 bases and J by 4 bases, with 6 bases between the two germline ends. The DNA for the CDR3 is TGTGCCAGCAGCATATTTTACGAGCAGTACGTC. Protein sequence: CASSIFYEQYV.

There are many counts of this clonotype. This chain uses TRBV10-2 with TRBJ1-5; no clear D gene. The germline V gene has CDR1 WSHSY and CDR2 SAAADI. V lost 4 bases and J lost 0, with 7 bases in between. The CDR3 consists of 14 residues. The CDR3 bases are TGCGCCAGCAGTGTGGACGATAGCAATCAGCCCCAGCATTTT. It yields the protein CASSVDDSNQPQHF.

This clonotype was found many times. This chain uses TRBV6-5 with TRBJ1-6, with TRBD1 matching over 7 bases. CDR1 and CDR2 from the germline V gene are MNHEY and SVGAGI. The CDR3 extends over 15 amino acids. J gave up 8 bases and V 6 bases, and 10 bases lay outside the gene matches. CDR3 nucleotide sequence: TGTGCCAGCAGCCGAGGGACAGCATTTGATTCACCCCTCCACTTT. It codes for CASSRGTAFDSPLHF.

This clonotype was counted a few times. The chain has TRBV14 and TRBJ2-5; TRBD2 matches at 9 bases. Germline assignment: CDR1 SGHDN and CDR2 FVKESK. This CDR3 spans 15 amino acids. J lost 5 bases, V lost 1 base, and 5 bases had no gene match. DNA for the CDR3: TGTGCCAGCAGCCAAGGGGCGGGAGGGACGGAGACCCAGTACTTC. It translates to CASSQGAGGTETQYF.

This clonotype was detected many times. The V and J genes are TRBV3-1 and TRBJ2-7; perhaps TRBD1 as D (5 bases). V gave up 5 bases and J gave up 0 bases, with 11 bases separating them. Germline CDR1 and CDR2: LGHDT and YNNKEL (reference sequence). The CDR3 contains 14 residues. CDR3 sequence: CASSGSGHSYEQYF. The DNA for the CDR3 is TGTGCCAGCAGCGGTTCAGGACACTCCTACGAGCAGTACTTC.

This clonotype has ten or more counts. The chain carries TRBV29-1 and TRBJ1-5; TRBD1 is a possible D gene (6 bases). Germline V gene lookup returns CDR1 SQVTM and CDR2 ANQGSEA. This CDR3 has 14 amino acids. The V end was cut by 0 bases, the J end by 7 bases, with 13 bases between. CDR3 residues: CSVEEPGGAQPQHF. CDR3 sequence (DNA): TGCAGCGTTGAAGAACCCGGGGGCGCGCAGCCCCAGCATTTT.

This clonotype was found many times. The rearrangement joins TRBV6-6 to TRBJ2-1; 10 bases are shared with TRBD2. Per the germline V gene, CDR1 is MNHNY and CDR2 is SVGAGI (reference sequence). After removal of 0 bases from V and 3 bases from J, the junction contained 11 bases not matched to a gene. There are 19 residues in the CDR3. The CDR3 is CASSYSRSAGGPSYNEQFF. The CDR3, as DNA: TGTGCCAGCAGTTACTCGAGGTCAGCGGGAGGGCCGAGCTACAATGAGCAGTTCTTC.

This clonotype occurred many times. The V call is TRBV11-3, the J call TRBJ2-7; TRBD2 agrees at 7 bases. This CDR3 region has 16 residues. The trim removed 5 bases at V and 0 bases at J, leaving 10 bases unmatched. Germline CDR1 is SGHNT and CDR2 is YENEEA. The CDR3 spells CASSLGRGPSSYEQYF. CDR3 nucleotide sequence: TGTGCCAGCAGCCTGGGGAGGGGCCCGAGCTCCTACGAGCAGTACTTC.

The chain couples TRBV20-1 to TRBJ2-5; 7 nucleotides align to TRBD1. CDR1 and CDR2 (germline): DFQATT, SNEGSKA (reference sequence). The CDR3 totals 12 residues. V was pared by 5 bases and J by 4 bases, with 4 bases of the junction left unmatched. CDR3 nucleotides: TGCAGTGCTGACCCAGGGGGAGAGACCCAGTACTTC. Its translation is CSADPGGETQYF.

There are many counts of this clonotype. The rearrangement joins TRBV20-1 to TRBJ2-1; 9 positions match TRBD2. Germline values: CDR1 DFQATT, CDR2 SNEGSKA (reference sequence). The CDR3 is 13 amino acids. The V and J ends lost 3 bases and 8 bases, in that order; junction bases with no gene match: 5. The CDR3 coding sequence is TGCAGTGCTAGCTCTCTAGCGGGGCATGAGCAGTTCTTC. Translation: CSASSLAGHEQFF.

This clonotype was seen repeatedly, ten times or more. CDR3 loop: CASSFGTSIDEQYF. The CDR3 DNA sequence: TGTGCCAGCAGTTTTGGGACTAGCATCGACGAGCAGTACTTC. The chain is built from TRBV28 and TRBJ2-7; 9 positions match TRBD2. The CDR3 has 14 residues. With 3 bases clipped from V and 5 bases from J, the junction kept 5 bases outside the gene matches. The V gene's germline CDR1 is MDHEN and CDR2 SYDVKM.

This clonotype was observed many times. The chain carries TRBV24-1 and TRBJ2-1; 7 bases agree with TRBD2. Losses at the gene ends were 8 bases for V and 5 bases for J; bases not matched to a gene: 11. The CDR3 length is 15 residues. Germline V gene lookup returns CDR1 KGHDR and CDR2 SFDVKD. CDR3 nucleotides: TGTGCCACCACCAGAGGACGGGAGGCGGACAATGAGCAGTTCTTC. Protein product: CATTRGREADNEQFF.